Sequencing of this TCR beta chain was carried out in a study of cytomegalovirus exposure and HLA in healthy donors (dated by TCRdb to about 2017). Study-wide context: According to an earlier analysis of a few hundred of the donors, about 170 million T cells yielded some 120 million unique TCR beta sequences and approximately 300 Gb of sequence data. A later analysis re-examined previously published TCR beta repertoires from around 670 donors and added high-resolution HLA genotyping to investigate patterns of TCR occurrence. High-throughput TCR immunosequencing, statistical association of individual TCRs with disease status, and machine learning were combined to predict cytomegalovirus infection status. To decide whether each TCR beta V gene segment behaved as functional or pseudogenic, an earlier analysis of some 540 of the donors relied on high-throughput TCR beta sequencing. Besides the first cohort of roughly 640 subjects, a separate validation cohort made up of 120 different subjects was used. Four to six DR-DQ haplotypes were handled as single units for association and clustering, since linkage in the cohort was strong. The study aimed to test whether cataloging public T cell receptors could reveal signatures of past pathogen exposure. On average, about 200,000 unique TCR beta nucleotide sequences were sequenced per donor among 350 to 400 genotyped donors of the cohort, with 15% to 20% of those sequences being non-productive. Of the 398 genotyped donors, over 80% were placed in the genetic ancestry cluster associated with self-reported Caucasian donors. Rather than drawing on any new phenotypic data, the later analysis identified candidate immune exposures from TCR beta sequences and the way those sequences occurred across donors. A later genetic analysis took genome-wide SNP genotypes for about 65% of the 666 donors and used that subset as a discovery cohort. The study profiled the T cell repertoires of 666 subjects by immunosequencing and related them to cytomegalovirus serostatus. Donor age, sex, ethnicity and CMV serostatus were compiled together with the repertoire data. Both class I and class II loci were covered by HLA typing, at four-digit resolution. Roughly 300 gigabases of sequencing data and around 88 million unique TCR sequences made up an early release that covered 640 HLA-typed donors. Every discovery cohort repertoire had been produced on one sequencing platform. Typing coverage varied by locus: roughly 620-640 donors for A, B, C, DRB1 and DQB1; some 520 for DQA1; around 570 for DPA1; around 490 for DPB1.

Broader findings and caveats from the paper: For the cohort, immune exposure information was limited to CMV serostatus. At a false discovery rate of 0.05, a later analysis linked 15,000 to 20,000 TCR beta sequences to specific HLA alleles. A later analysis found that most CMV-associated TCR beta chains appeared HLA-restricted, with HLA associations seemingly driven largely by CMV exposure. According to the authors, the approach could potentially be generalized to other disease states and immunological phenotypes. Three of the identified cytomegalovirus-associated TCR beta chains were confirmed in vitro to be specific for cytomegalovirus antigens. The presence/absence analyses assumed that sequencing depth was roughly uniform across donors, and that assumption may not be true. Because the 87-base-pair reads could not distinguish some IMGT-functional V segments, including TRBV6-2 and TRBV6-3, those segments were excluded. According to a later genetic analysis, donors in an Asian-associated ancestry cluster had fewer N-insertions in productive TCRs than the approximately 670-donor mean. A further reported finding was that TCR beta sequences accurately predicted the HLA-A and HLA-B alleles for most subjects in the first cohort. Several of the top co-occurrence clusters appeared to be linked to parvovirus B19, influenza, CMV and Epstein-Barr virus, according to a later analysis. In a later analysis, TCR association rates were found to vary across HLA loci, with the most associated TCRs seen for DRB1 alleles and the fewest for HLA-C alleles. Because counts were too low, about 18 rarely observed V segments, including chromosome 9 orphons, were excluded from the earlier analysis of roughly 580 of the donors. Only TCR beta chains were sequenced in this cohort, and the absence of alpha or paired-chain data limited detectable features. Because HLA typing was missing for some donors at each locus, association tests included only the typed subset. Assigning TCR associations to individual alleles was difficult when HLA alleles, especially DR and DQ, strongly co-occurred. In a later analysis, HLA-associated TCR beta chains showed more clonal expansion and lower generation probabilities than non-associated chains that were equally common. The classifier was reported to diagnose cytomegalovirus status with high specificity and sensitivity in both the original and validation cohorts. A group of highly shared sequence variants was considered likely to be a technical artifact of the sequencing pipeline. An association between a missense DCLRE1C variant and V-gene and J-gene trimming of TCR beta chains was found in a later genetic analysis and replicated in an independent cohort. An earlier analysis of 587 of the donors showed that most TCR beta V segments appeared in productive rearrangements either about 87% or about 30% of the time, which broadly matched IMGT annotations. Most TCR sequences were observed very rarely across donors, whereas some public TCRs were present in many individuals. A total of 150 or so TCR beta chains were listed by the study as associated with cytomegalovirus. Linkage disequilibrium might explain the correlated functional status among segregating V segments, but an unknown experimental factor could not be excluded.

Comment on this clone: This clone's antigen is unknown. Per-base qualities were not stored, and no clone one base away is much larger.

Looking up the germline V gene yields CDR1 MGHRA and CDR2 YSYEKL. CDR3 length: 19 amino acids, cysteine to phenylalanine. This entry keeps only the CDR3 DNA: 57 bases, framed from base 1. The V end gives up 1 base and the J end 1 base, leaving 12 bases in the junction not matched to a gene. The cohort was made up of around 720 healthy bone marrow donors. Cohort members were all nominally healthy when sampled, although unrecorded immune exposures were likely present. The donor tested CMV seronegative, placing the donor among the roughly 340 seronegative members of the cohort. A peripheral blood sample was collected from each donor, and TCR beta sequencing was performed on peripheral blood mononuclear cells. Genomic DNA extraction from the blood cell samples was performed with the Qiagen DNeasy Blood Extraction Kit. Library preparation employed the immunoSEQ multiplex PCR assay. For the multiplex PCR, a mixture combining 60 forward primers for TCR Vbeta segments and 13 reverse primers for TCR Jbeta segments was used. The CDR3 region of rearranged TCR beta genes was amplified from genomic DNA with a multiplex PCR assay. The Illumina HiSeq System was used to sequence the amplified TCR beta libraries as 87-base-pair reads. In the authors' own workflow: In a later analysis, some 80 million unique TCR beta chains were counted across the 666 repertoires, and approximately 9.9 million of these chains were shared by at least two donors. To remove PCR and sequencing errors, raw reads were error-corrected and collapsed into unique sequences using a nearest-neighbor algorithm that merged closely related sequences. To assign V, D and J gene segments, CDR3 sequences were aligned to IMGT reference sequences. Each retained sequence needed at least a six-nucleotide match to both a V gene segment and a J gene segment. A rearrangement was called productive if the CDR3 had no stop codons and remained in frame with V and J, and every other rearrangement was called non-productive. CDR3 was defined according to IMGT convention as the region running from the second conserved V-encoded cysteine to the conserved J-encoded phenylalanine. Sequences without an unambiguous match to a single V gene segment were excluded from the earlier analysis of 450 to 650 of the donors. In an earlier analysis of almost 600 of the donors, a V segment was called functional when productive rearrangements were above 56.7%, and segregating when the standard deviation between donors exceeded 5%. To diagnose cytomegalovirus status from the catalog of TCR beta chain sequences, a statistical classification framework was built. In a later analysis, V and J genes were assigned by comparing TCR nucleotide sequences against IMGT/GENE-DB human TR gene sequences. Using the TCRdist pipeline, a later analysis assigned CDR3 sequences along with most-parsimonious VDJ recombination scenarios. A later analysis defined each TCR beta chain by its CDR3 amino acid sequence plus V-gene family, and excluded reads lacking a unique V-gene family. A later analysis removed 550 to 650 highly shared, low-generation-probability nucleotide sequences to deal with suspected cross-contamination and a sequencing artifact. In a later analysis, a clonal expansion index for each public chain was calculated from normalized within-repertoire ranks of inferred template counts. In a later analysis, generation probabilities were computed with a VDJ recombination model fitted to out-of-frame rearrangements, and the resulting probabilities were checked against IGoR. Hypergeometric tests were used in a later analysis to score TCR-TCR, TCR-HLA and TCR-CMV co-occurrence, with a repertoire-size bias correction applied to the TCR pairs. A later analysis estimated false discovery rates by permuting HLA or CMV assignments 20 times. In a later analysis, co-occurring TCRs were grouped using DBSCAN, and TCRdist sequence similarity was added for clustering within HLA-allele-positive subsets. Repertoires with fewer than 30,000 or more than 120,000 public chains were left out of co-occurrence clustering, as were four to six repertoires with anomalous nucleotide sharing. TCRdb took over this immuneACCESS table, retaining in-frame rearrangements with V and J assigned. Such tables are incomplete; in checked studies, under half of the missing clones stem from an unresolved V gene, and the remainder is unexplained. V and J calls and clone size are those listed in that table; D and trimming were worked out from the DNA. Across this sample there are 160,000 or so clones, with around four fifths seen only once. 1.5% to 2.5% of the sample lies in the top ten.

The sequencing sample was made of PBMCs. This receptor was identified in a man younger than 35 in good health and CMV-seronegative. The rearranged segments are TRBV4-1 and TRBJ2-2, with 7 bases matching TRBD2. The CDR3 protein is CASSQVRDYRYENTGELFF. The DNA sequence follows: TGCGCCAGCAGCCAAGTCCGGGACTACCGATACGAGAACACCGGGGAGCTGTTTTTT.